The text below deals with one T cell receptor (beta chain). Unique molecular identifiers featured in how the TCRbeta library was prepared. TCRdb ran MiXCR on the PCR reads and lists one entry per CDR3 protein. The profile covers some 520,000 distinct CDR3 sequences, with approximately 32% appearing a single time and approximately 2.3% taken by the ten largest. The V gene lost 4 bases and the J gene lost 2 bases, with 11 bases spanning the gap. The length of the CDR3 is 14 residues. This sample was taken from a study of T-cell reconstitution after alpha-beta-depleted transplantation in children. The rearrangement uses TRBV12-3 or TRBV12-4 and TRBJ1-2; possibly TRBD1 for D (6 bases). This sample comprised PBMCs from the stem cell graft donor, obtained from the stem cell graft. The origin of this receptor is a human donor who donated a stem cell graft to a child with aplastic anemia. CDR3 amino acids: CASSSDRTNYGYTF. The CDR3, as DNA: TGTGCCAGCAGTTCAGACAGGACCAACTATGGCTACACCTTC.